This TCR beta chain was found in a study of graft-versus-host responses after intestinal transplantation. At the level of the study: Every one of the recipients received anti-thymocyte globulin induction and afterwards took tacrolimus and steroids for around three years. Study findings and constraints: GvH clones appeared in recipient marrow, some first in ileum or blood.

In regard to this clone: Its antigen remains unknown.

Some clones are missing from TCRdb's copy, which holds only in-frame ones; the method was immunoSEQ multiplex PCR. The top ten clones hold 0.17% of a sample with 100,000 or so clones, around nine tenths of them seen once. The CDR3 contains 16 residues. In germline, CDR1 is MDHEN, CDR2 SYDVKM. V lost 8 bases to trimming and J lost 6 bases, with 20 bases between them. This sequence originates from a human donor who received an intestinal transplant. The chain couples TRBV28 to TRBJ1-6, with D maybe TRBD1 (5 bases). The input for sequencing was unstimulated CD4+ T cells sorted from spleen or lymph node cells, taken before intestinal transplant. In nucleotides, the CDR3 is TGTGCCAGCCTACACTTGGGGCCTACTACTAATTCACCCCTCCACTTT. Protein product: CASLHLGPTTNSPLHF.